The 23 T cell receptor beta chains below were found in one sample sequenced in a study of vaccination effects on CD4 cells after COVID-19. Antigen specificity for these receptors is unknown. This table comes from immunoSEQ multiplex PCR, and its TCRdb copy is limited to in-frame clones, with some not included. The table shows 50,000 to 75,000 clones, with under 80% occurring only once. Cells that had been cultured for ten to eleven days were the source of isolated CD4+ T cells. Specimen: CD4+ T cells from PBMCs cultured without peptide, collected before COVID-19 vaccination. The receptor source for this set is a human donor who had a prior SARS-CoV-2 infection.

This chain connects TRBV6-5 to TRBJ1-2; a weak D match, TRBD1 (5 bases). V was clipped by 6 bases and J by 3 bases, with 17 bases between them. This CDR3 contains 15 residues. Germline V gives CDR1 MNHEY, CDR2 SVGAGI. For the CDR3, the DNA is TGTGCCAGCAGCGCCCCCGGGGGTTGGGACTATGGCTACACCTTC. This translates into CASSAPGGWDYGYTF.

The V and J genes are TRBV30 and TRBJ1-5; 7 bases match TRBD1. The V and J ends lost 2 bases and 9 bases, in that order; junction bases with no gene match: 10. The CDR3 is made up of 14 amino acids. CDR1 and CDR2 from the germline V gene are GTSNPN and SVGIG (reference sequence). The CDR3 protein is CAWSLGQEFRPQHF. The CDR3, as DNA: TGTGCCTGGAGTCTAGGACAGGAGTTTAGGCCCCAGCATTTT.

The chain couples TRBV9 to TRBJ1-3; D gene unclear. Between the trimmed V and J ends, which lost 4 bases and 4 bases, there was a span of 9 bases. In germline, CDR1 is SGDLS, CDR2 YYNGEE. The CDR3 covers 13 residues. Here the CDR3 DNA reads TGTGCCAGCAGCCCCCCGTACGGAAACACCATATATTTT. Protein sequence: CASSPPYGNTIYF.

This clone came up once. The rearrangement uses TRBV5-6 and TRBJ2-2, with 13 bases matching TRBD2. The CDR3 has 16 residues. The J segment lost 4 bases and the V segment lost 4 bases, leaving 4 bases of the junction unmatched. Germline V gene data show CDR1 as SGHDT and CDR2 as YYEEEE. CDR3 in amino acids: CASSPGLAGFTGELFF. In nucleotides, the CDR3 is TGTGCCAGCAGCCCGGGACTAGCGGGATTCACCGGGGAGCTGTTTTTT.

This sequence joins TRBV24-1 and TRBJ2-3; no firm D call. This CDR3 region has 15 residues. Germline loops: CDR1 KGHDR, CDR2 SFDVKD. With 9 bases removed from V and 0 bases from J, the gap between germline ends came to 15 bases. The CDR3 DNA reads TGTGCCACCGGGCAACAGATATACAGCACAGATACGCAGTATTTT. Protein: CATGQQIYSTDTQYF.

J is TRBJ2-3 and V is TRBV6-5, with TRBD2 identical over 9 bases. After removal of 6 bases from V and 7 bases from J, the junction contained 8 bases not matched to a gene. From germline, CDR1 is MNHEY and CDR2 SVGAGI. The CDR3 consists of 14 residues. The CDR3 protein is CASRKGAGGNTQYF. The CDR3, as DNA: TGTGCCAGCAGAAAGGGAGCGGGGGGTAATACGCAGTATTTT.

The V gene is TRBV5-1, the J gene TRBJ1-1, with D possibly TRBD1 on 6 matching bases. Germline CDR1 SGHRS, CDR2 YFSETQ. The CDR3 is 16 amino acids. V lost 0 bases, J lost 0 bases, and 12 bases lay in between. The CDR3 nucleotides read TGCGCCAGCAGCTTGGTGGGGGGGCTGATGAACACTGAAGCTTTCTTT. This codes for CASSLVGGLMNTEAFF.

The V and J genes are TRBV13 and TRBJ1-2, with D tentatively TRBD1 (5 bases). The germline V gene has CDR1 PRHDT and CDR2 FYEKMQ (reference sequence). Trimming stripped 2 bases from V and 0 bases from J, with 13 bases between. The CDR3 runs to 16 residues. The CDR3 loop reads CASSLTGGGSNYGYTF. CDR3 bases: TGTGCCAGCAGCTTAACCGGGGGGGGGTCTAACTATGGCTACACCTTC.

The chain uses TRBV5-4 and TRBJ2-3, with 8 bases that match TRBD2. Germline V CDR1 and CDR2: SGHNT, YYREEE (reference sequence). This CDR3 spans 17 amino acids. Trimming took 4 bases from V and 2 from J; bases not matched to a gene: 12. In DNA, the CDR3 is TGTGCCAGCAGCCCACCGGGAGGGGGACCTTTCACAGATACGCAGTATTTT. It translates to CASSPPGGGPFTDTQYF.

The rearrangement uses TRBV7-9 and TRBJ2-7, with D unresolved. The CDR3 is 12 amino acids. The V gene's germline CDR1 is SEHNR and CDR2 FQNEAQ (reference sequence). V dropped 1 base and J dropped 4 bases, with 5 bases sitting between them. The DNA for the CDR3 is TGTGCCAGCAGCTTAGGCCAGTACGAGCAGTACTTC. This codes for CASSLGQYEQYF.

V usage is TRBV6-5 and J usage is TRBJ1-2; 8 nucleotides agree with TRBD1. Germline CDR1 and CDR2: MNHEY and SVGAGI. The CDR3 runs 15 residues. Trimming removed 0 bases from V and 8 bases from J; junction bases left unmatched: 8. In nucleotides, the CDR3 is TGTGCCAGCAGTTACTCGGGAGGGACAGGTCAAGGCTACACCTTC. Its protein product is CASSYSGGTGQGYTF.

The chain couples TRBV18 to TRBJ1-1; weak D call: TRBD1 (5 bases). The germline gives CDR1 KGHSH, CDR2 LQKENI. The V end lost 3 bases, the J end lost 11 bases, and 22 bases lay between the germline ends. The length of the CDR3 is 15 residues. CDR3 nucleotide sequence: TGTGCCAGCTCACCCAACCTCGGCAGGGCAACGATGGCTTTCTTT. This translates into CASSPNLGRATMAFF.

The V gene is TRBV5-1, the J gene TRBJ1-3; TRBD1 matches at 8 bases. V was clipped by 4 bases and J by 0 bases; unmatched bases: 6. Germline assignment: CDR1 SGHRS and CDR2 YFSETQ. The CDR3 has 16 amino acids. DNA for the CDR3: TGCGCCAGCAGCCCGGACAGGGAAAGCTCTGGAAACACCATATATTTT. Protein sequence: CASSPDRESSGNTIYF.

This clone was seen a handful of times. The chain joins TRBV10-1 to TRBJ1-5; 8 bases match TRBD1. The CDR3 runs 19 residues. Germline V CDR1 and CDR2: WNHNN, SYGVQD (reference sequence). Trimming removed 6 bases from V and 2 bases from J; junction bases left unmatched: 18. The CDR3 nucleotides are TGCGCCAGCAGCCACACCATTGGGACAGGCCACATATGCAATCAGCCCCAGCATTTT. Protein product: CASSHTIGTGHICNQPQHF.

The chain joins TRBV10-3 to TRBJ2-3; D is possibly TRBD1 or TRBD2 (6 bases each). Germline CDR1 reads ENHRY; CDR2 reads SYGVKD. The germline V and J ends were trimmed by 0 bases and 0 bases, with 10 bases remaining between them. This CDR3 has 16 residues. Written as DNA, the CDR3 is TGTGCCATCAGTGAGTCACCGGGGGCCAGCACAGATACGCAGTATTTT. Translation gives CAISESPGASTDTQYF.

This rearrangement joins TRBV10-3 to TRBJ1-5, with D possibly TRBD1 on 5 matching bases. The CDR3 loop spans 16 amino acids. Looked up from germline, CDR1 is ENHRY and CDR2 is SYGVKD. With 0 bases removed from V and 6 bases from J, the gap between germline ends came to 15 bases. The CDR3 region has the DNA TGTGCCATCAGTGAGTCGAGTCGGGGGGTGGGTCAGCCCCAGCATTTT. Translating it yields CAISESSRGVGQPQHF.

The V gene is TRBV5-1, the J gene TRBJ2-5; the match to TRBD2 covers 7 bases. Per germline, CDR1 SGHRS and CDR2 YFSETQ. CDR3 length: 16 residues. J gave up 5 bases and V 0 bases, and 10 bases lay outside the gene matches. CDR3 coding DNA: TGCGCCAGCAGCTTGGGTTTGGAGACTAGCCGGGAGACCCAGTACTTC. As protein: CASSLGLETSRETQYF.

The V and J genes are TRBV27 and TRBJ1-1, with D possibly matching TRBD1 (5 bases). Germline CDR1 reads MNHEY; CDR2 reads SMNVEV (reference sequence). V was shortened by 1 base and J by 3 bases, with 12 bases between the two germline ends. CDR3 size: 15 residues. As DNA, the CDR3 is TGTGCCAGCAGTTTATTCAGCTGGGGGGACACTGAAGCTTTCTTT. Translation: CASSLFSWGDTEAFF.

DNA for the CDR3: TGTGCCAGCAGCCACACTACTGAAGAGACCCAGTACTTC. Translating gives CASSHTTEETQYF. This chain links TRBV3-1 (or the pseudogene TRBV3-2) with TRBJ2-5; no reliable D call. V was pared by 3 bases and J by 3 bases, with 8 bases between. Germline V gene lookup returns CDR1 LGHDT and CDR2 YNNKEL (reference sequence). This CDR3 region has 13 residues.

Here the CDR3 DNA reads TGTGCCAGCAGCGCCCGGACAGGGGATGGCTACACCTTC. This encodes CASSARTGDGYTF. This chain uses TRBV9 with TRBJ1-2; TRBD1 agrees at 9 bases. V gave up 3 bases and J gave up 6 bases; unmatched junction bases: 3. Germline V gene sequence: CDR1 SGDLS, CDR2 YYNGEE. This CDR3 contains 13 residues.

This clone was detected a few times. This sequence joins TRBV2 and TRBJ1-2; D might be TRBD1 (6 bases). Per the germline V gene, CDR1 is SNHLY and CDR2 is FYNNEI. CDR3 length: 12 amino acids. The germline V and J ends were trimmed by 7 bases and 6 bases, with 12 bases remaining between them. The chain's CDR3 is CASMAGEDGYTF. The CDR3 coding sequence is TGTGCCAGCATGGCAGGGGAAGATGGCTACACCTTC.

This chain links TRBV7-9 with TRBJ1-3, with D unclear. V shed 0 bases and J shed 4 bases, with 10 bases lying between them. Germline V gives CDR1 SEHNR, CDR2 FQNEAQ (reference sequence). CDR3 size: 15 residues. The CDR3 here is CASSLAGQPGNTIYF. CDR3 nucleotide sequence: TGTGCCAGCAGCTTAGCAGGGCAGCCGGGAAACACCATATATTTT.

In its sample, this clone was seen once. V usage is TRBV6-2 or TRBV6-3 and J usage is TRBJ2-7; TRBD2 might be the D (7 bases). Germline CDR1 reads MNHEY; CDR2 reads SVGEGT. The CDR3 loop spans 13 amino acids. V shed 5 bases and J shed 6 bases, with 14 bases lying between them. The CDR3 sequence is CASSRGRALEQYF. The DNA for the CDR3 is TGTGCCAGCAGTAGGGGGAGGGCCCTCGAGCAGTACTTC.